This T cell receptor beta chain was sequenced during a study of CD8 T cells in ankylosing spondylitis. The CDR3 is 15 residues long. Germline V gene lookup returns CDR1 MGHRA and CDR2 YSYEKL. V was trimmed by 1 base and J by 0 bases, leaving 10 bases between them. Using its own MiXCR run on the 5' RACE reads, TCRdb lists one record per CDR3 protein. This table has about 400,000 distinct CDR3 sequences, roughly 20% appearing once. The V gene is TRBV4-1, the J gene TRBJ2-7; D is perhaps TRBD1 (6 bases). The sequence was collected from a male donor with ankylosing spondylitis or in good health (not recorded which). Input material: blood, either unsorted or a sorted T cell fraction (not recorded which). CDR3 residues: CASSQVDSISYEQYF. CDR3 coding DNA: TGCGCCAGCAGCCAAGTGGACAGCATCTCCTACGAGCAGTACTTC.